This T cell receptor beta chain was captured in a study of blood T cell repertoires in COVID-19. In the study overall: T cells, B-cell-depleted T cells, or PBMCs provided the cDNA or gDNA that served as material.

From germline, CDR1 is LNHDA and CDR2 SQIVND (reference sequence). The CDR3 is 13 residues long. Trimming shortened V by 1 base and J by 8 bases, and 11 bases separated the two germline ends. Original data processing: Using reference gene primer amplification, nucleated cell counts were estimated. Profiling relied on immunoSEQ multiplex PCR, and the TCRdb table lists in-frame clones only, not all of them. V and J calls and clone size are those listed in that table; D and trimming were worked out from the DNA. The sample consists of roughly 200,000 clones, around 82% of them appearing once. Sequencing used peripheral blood. The chain couples TRBV19 to TRBJ1-2, with D unresolved. This receptor was taken from a man in his forties with active or convalescent COVID-19. The DNA of the CDR3 is TGTGCCAGTAGTATAGCTATCACCAGGGGCTACACCTTC. This encodes CASSIAITRGYTF.